This T cell receptor (beta chain) was retrieved from a study of T cells after yellow fever vaccination (dated by TCRdb to about 2019). About the full investigation: Libraries from fractions with low cell numbers were prepared with the SMART-Seq v4 Ultra Low Input RNA kit. To track T-cell clones before and after primary and booster YFV17D yellow fever vaccination, bulk TCR alpha and beta repertoires were sequenced longitudinally. Two healthy male donors, one aged 18 to 30 and one aged 30 to 39 years, made up the cohort. Blood was collected at multiple timepoints before and after primary and secondary immunization, and bulk PBMC replicates and cell subsets were isolated.

Notes on this clonotype: The specificity of this receptor is unknown. Per-base quality was not reported, and no clone a single base away is much larger than it.

The treatment or condition label, read with the paper, signifies: live attenuated yellow fever vaccine strain. PBMCs were isolated from peripheral blood using a standard Ficoll-Paque protocol. CD4 and CD8 T-cell fractions were isolated with Dynabeads CD4 and CD8 positive selection kits. RNA was extracted with TriZol from bulk PBMCs, CD4 and CD8 fractions, and dextramer-positive and dextramer-negative fractions. The sample was run on an Illumina NovaSeq 6000. TCR cDNA was synthesized by 5'RACE template switching, through which a universal primer site and unique molecular identifiers were introduced. Priming for cDNA synthesis came from both the TCR alpha and TCR beta constant segments. Libraries were amplified in two PCR steps, with sample barcodes and sequencing adapters added in the second step. Sequencing of the libraries was done on either Illumina HiSeq 2500 (2x100 bp) or NovaSeq (2x150 bp). As for the authors' bioinformatics: Reads were demultiplexed and collapsed into UMI consensus sequences with MIGEC, and V(D)J alignment was performed with MiXCR. Clonotypes responding to the vaccine were identified with edgeR on replicate PBMC samples, with the criteria of FDR below 0.01 and a log2 fold change above 5 up to day 15. Each bulk clonotype was labeled CD4 or CD8 based on which sequenced repertoire, CD4 or CD8, contained the clonotype at higher abundance. The public reads were quality trimmed at Q25 with fastp and then assembled into clones with MiXCR by TCRdb, keeping productive beta chains. CDR3 protein sequences are deduplicated, and each keeps its most common genes and DNA. TCRdb's processing, not the authors' own work, is the source of the V and J calls. Here the sample has some 160,000 distinct CDR3 sequences; approximately 10% occur a single time. About a third of the sample lies in the top ten.

Results the study describes overall, beyond this receptor: Compared with the primary T-cell response, the secondary T-cell response was faster but weaker, reaching its peak on day 5 rather than on day 15. Computational filtering was needed because FACS-sorted repertoires could contain abundant contaminating clonotypes from the bulk population. After the booster, most clones that had expanded after primary vaccination were detected again (around 95% of CD4 and around 88% of CD8), suggesting broad maintenance of memory. Because only two donors were included in the study, the extent to which the findings can be generalized is limited. A small fraction of clonotypes showed up in both the CD4 and CD8 compartments, probably as a result of convergent recombination.

After removal of 0 bases from V and 1 base from J, the junction retains 12 bases not matched to a gene. Reading the germline V gene gives CDR1 MGHRA and CDR2 YSYEKL. Taken from cysteine to phenylalanine, the CDR3 has 19 residues. Kept here is only the CDR3 DNA, which spans 57 bases and is read in frame from base 1. Specimen: CD8+ T cells sorted from PBMCs, collected 45 days after the yellow fever booster vaccination. The sequence links TRBV4-1 to TRBJ1-1, with 9 bases aligning to TRBD1. This receptor was obtained from a man aged 18 to 29 who received the YFV17D yellow fever vaccine. The nucleotide sequence reads TGCGCCAGCAGCCAAGATCCGTACGGGACAGGGTATGGGAACACTGAAGCTTTCTTT. Its product reads: CASSQDPYGTGYGNTEAFF.